This T cell receptor (beta chain) was profiled in a study of CXCR3-negative and CXCR3-positive naive CD8 T cells (dated by TCRdb to the late 2010s). Regarding the complete study: In total, 120 million to 150 million TRB reads were obtained, which works out to roughly 1.5 +/- 0.3 million reads per library. Diversity and physicochemical repertoire analyses covered roughly ten donors pooled from two independent experiments. The TRBV-TRBJ cluster analysis covered naive subsets from about five donors and memory cells from 3 donors. The paper's findings and limits, for the study overall: Comparably high repertoire diversity was found in both naive subsets, whereas much lower repertoire diversity was found in memory CD8+ T cells. Within the same donor, TRBV-TRBJ usage looked similar between naive CXCR3-negative and CXCR3-positive cells, but memory cells had distinct patterns. Because CXCR3 expression was partially decreased after cryopreservation, freshly isolated PBMCs were used for most assays. TRB CDR3s from CXCR3-positive naive cells showed higher hydrophobicity (lower Kidera factor 4), lower energy, and higher strength and volume indices than CXCR3-negative naive cells. Because surface CD5, which has been linked to self-reactivity in mice, was comparable between naive subsets, TCR interaction strength was also inferred from TRB CDR3 physicochemical properties.

Each CD8+ T cell subset was flow-sorted in triplicate, and around 320,000 cells per subset were placed directly into RLT lysis buffer. To exclude memory contaminants, naive CD8+ T cells were stringently defined as CD45RO-CCR7+CD27+CD95-. Standard density gradient centrifugation was used to isolate peripheral blood mononuclear cells from buffy coats. Naive CXCR3-negative and CXCR3-positive CD8+ T cells were flow-sorted on a FACSAria III. Total RNA was extracted from sorted cells with an RNeasy Mini Kit. A word on this clonotype: Which antigen it targets is not known.

CDR1 LGHNA and CDR2 YSLEER were looked up in the germline V gene. Measured from the cysteine to the phenylalanine, the CDR3 is 17 residues long. DNA for this receptor is not on file. The data were produced on a NextSeq 550. The Human TCR Profiling Kit (MiLaboratory) was used to make UMI-labeled 5' RACE TRB cDNA libraries. The full amount of extracted RNA was used for cDNA synthesis, and the full amount of resulting cDNA was used for PCR amplification. Libraries were prepared in parallel with an identical number of PCR cycles. The study's processing was this. With a requirement of at least two reads per UMI, MIGEC and MiXCR extracted about 50,000 +/- 10,000 unique UMI-labeled TRB cDNA molecules per library. Each library averaged about 40,000 +/- 10,000 functional in-frame TRB CDR3 nucleotide clonotypes without stop codons. Diversity metrics, including normalized Shannon-Wiener and Chao1, were computed in VDJtools after downsampling to 5000 UMI-labeled TRB molecules per sample. For the central five CDR3 residues, VDJtools calculated physicochemical properties weighted by clonotype size, namely interaction energy, strength, volume and Kidera factor 4. Each CDR3 protein sequence appears as one entry after TCRdb reprocessed the reads, and no DNA is included. The V and J calls and clone size come from TCRdb's table, not from the authors' own analysis. The data table for this sample lists some 64,000 distinct CDR3 sequences. The top ten constitute about 0.8% of the sample.

Here the chain combines TRBV4-3 and TRBJ2-3; TCRdb returns TRBD2, unconfirmable since there is no DNA. The sequence came from a human donor in good health. Some clones in this sample may be carry-over from other donors' samples. The sample consisted of naive CXCR3+ CD8+ T cells from blood. The cell subset or site label, read with the paper, signifies: CD45RO-CCR7+CD27+CD95- naive CD8+ T cells expressing CXCR3 (TNR3+). The CDR3 amino acid sequence is: CASSQTLAGGMSDTQYF.